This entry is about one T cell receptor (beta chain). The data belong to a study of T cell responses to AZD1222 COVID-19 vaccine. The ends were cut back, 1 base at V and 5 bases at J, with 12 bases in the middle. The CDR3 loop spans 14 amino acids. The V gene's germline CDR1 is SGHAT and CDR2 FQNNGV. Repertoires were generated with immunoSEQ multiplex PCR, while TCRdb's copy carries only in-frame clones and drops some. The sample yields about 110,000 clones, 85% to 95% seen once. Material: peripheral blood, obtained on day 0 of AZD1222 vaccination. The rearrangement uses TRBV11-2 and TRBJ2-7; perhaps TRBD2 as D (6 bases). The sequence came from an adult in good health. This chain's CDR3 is CASSLARLGHEQYF. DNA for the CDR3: TGTGCCAGCAGCTTAGCCCGACTAGGCCACGAGCAGTACTTC.